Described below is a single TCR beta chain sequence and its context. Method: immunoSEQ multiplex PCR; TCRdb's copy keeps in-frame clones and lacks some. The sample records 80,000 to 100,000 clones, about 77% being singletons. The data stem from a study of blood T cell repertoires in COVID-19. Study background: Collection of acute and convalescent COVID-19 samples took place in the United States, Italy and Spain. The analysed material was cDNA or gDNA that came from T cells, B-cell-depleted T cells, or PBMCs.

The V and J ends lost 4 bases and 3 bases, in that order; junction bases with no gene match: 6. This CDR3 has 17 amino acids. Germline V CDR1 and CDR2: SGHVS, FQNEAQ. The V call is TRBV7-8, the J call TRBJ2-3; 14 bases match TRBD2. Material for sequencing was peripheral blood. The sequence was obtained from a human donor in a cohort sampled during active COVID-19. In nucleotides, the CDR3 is TGTGCCAGCAGCTGGACGACTAGCGGGAGGGCTACAGATACGCAGTATTTT. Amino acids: CASSWTTSGRATDTQYF.